This entry concerns a single TCR beta chain. Its antigen is unknown. This specimen belongs to a study of T cells after posttransplantation cyclophosphamide. Study results and caveats: After PTCy, TRB diversity resembled that of CNI/methotrexate controls. Donor-recipient repertoire similarity was low at 1-2 months, rising over year one. Tissue-infiltrating T cells from skin or gut overlapped little with blood T cells.

The junction had 8 bases not matched to a gene; V was cut back by 2 bases and J by 9 bases. CDR3 length: 15 residues. CDR1 is SNHLY and CDR2 is FYNNEI in the germline V gene. Here immunoSEQ multiplex PCR was the method, and the copy in TCRdb shows in-frame clones only, minus some. This table has approximately 11,000 clones, approximately 80% appearing once. Busulfan-fludarabine conditioning, marrow transplant, and cyclophosphamide on days +3 and +4 were administered. The specimen was PBMCs, collected approximately 1,800 days after allogeneic stem cell transplant with posttransplant cyclophosphamide. This rearrangement joins TRBV2 to TRBJ2-1, with 9 nucleotides matching TRBD2. The clonotype comes from a female patient in her 50s who received an allogeneic stem cell transplant from a related donor, was CMV-positive, and had no GVHD. These T cells may partly come from the graft donor. CDR3 DNA sequence: TGTGCCAGCAGTGAAATAGCGGGGGAGACGGGTGAGCAGTTCTTC. Its translation: CASSEIAGETGEQFF.